This paragraph covers one T cell receptor (beta chain) sequence. What it binds is unknown. This specimen comes from a study of shared clonotypes between healthy human individuals. Study-wide results and limits: There were few donors, and this limited the genetic and exposure-history diversity represented.

The CDR3 is 14 amino acids. CDR1 is MNHEY, CDR2 SVGAGI, per germline. J gave up 4 bases and V 6 bases, and 3 bases lay outside the gene matches. Healthy HIV-negative adults with no recent acute infections or vaccinations were recruited as donors. The authors divided CD4+ cells into CD45RA+ naive and CD45RA-negative memory subsets. Only in-frame clones appear in the TCRdb table, and some are missing; sequencing was by immunoSEQ multiplex PCR. Among about 600,000 clones listed, around 97% were seen once. This sequence was found in a woman aged 30 to 39 in good health. Material for sequencing was naive CD4+ T cells sorted from blood. Subset in this sample: CD45RA+ positively selected. This chain connects TRBV6-5 to TRBJ2-7; TRBD2 agrees at 13 bases. The CDR3 protein is CASRPTSGGYEQYF. DNA of the CDR3: TGTGCCAGCAGACCGACTAGCGGGGGGTACGAGCAGTACTTC.